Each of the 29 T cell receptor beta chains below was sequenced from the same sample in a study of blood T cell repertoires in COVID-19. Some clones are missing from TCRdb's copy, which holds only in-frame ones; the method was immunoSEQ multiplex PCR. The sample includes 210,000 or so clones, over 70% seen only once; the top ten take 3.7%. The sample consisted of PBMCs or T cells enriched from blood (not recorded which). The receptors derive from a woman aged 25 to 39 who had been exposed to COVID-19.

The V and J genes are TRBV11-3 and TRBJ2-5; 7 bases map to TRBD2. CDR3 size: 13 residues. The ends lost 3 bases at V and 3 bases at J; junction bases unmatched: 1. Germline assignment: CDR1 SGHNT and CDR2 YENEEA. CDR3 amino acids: CASSFAGEETQYF. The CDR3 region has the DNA TGTGCCAGCAGCTTCGCGGGAGAAGAGACCCAGTACTTC.

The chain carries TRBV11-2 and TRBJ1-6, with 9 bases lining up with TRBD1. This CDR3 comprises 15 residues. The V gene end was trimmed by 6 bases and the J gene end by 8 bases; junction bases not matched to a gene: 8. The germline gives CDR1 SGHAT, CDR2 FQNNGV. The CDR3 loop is CASSAQGAKDSPLHF. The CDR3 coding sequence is TGTGCCAGCAGTGCACAGGGGGCTAAGGATTCACCCCTCCACTTT.

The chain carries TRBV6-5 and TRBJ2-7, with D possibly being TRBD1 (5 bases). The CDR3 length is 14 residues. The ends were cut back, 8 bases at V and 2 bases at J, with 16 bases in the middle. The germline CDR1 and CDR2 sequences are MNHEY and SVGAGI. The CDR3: CASSRADHTYEQYF. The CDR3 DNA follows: TGTGCCAGCTCCAGGGCAGACCATACCTACGAGCAGTACTTC.

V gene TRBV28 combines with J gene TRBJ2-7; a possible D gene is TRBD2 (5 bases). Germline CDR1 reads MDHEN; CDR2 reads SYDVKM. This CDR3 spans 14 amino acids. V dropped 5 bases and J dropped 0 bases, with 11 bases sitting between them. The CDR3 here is CASSKIGVSYEQYF. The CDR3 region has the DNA TGTGCCAGCAGTAAGATCGGGGTCTCCTACGAGCAGTACTTC.

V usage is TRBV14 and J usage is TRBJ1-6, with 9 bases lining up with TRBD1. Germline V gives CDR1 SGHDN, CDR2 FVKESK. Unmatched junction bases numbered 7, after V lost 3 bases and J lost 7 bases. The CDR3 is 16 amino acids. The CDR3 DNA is TGTGCCAGCAGCCAGACAGGGGGGATGCGGAATTCACCCCTCCACTTT. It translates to CASSQTGGMRNSPLHF.

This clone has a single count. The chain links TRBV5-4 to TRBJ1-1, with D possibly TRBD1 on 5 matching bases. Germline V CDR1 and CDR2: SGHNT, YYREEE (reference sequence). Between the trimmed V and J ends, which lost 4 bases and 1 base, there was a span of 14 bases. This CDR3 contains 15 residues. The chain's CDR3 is CASSPRGVKNTEAFF. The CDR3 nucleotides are TGTGCCAGCAGCCCTAGGGGCGTTAAGAACACTGAAGCTTTCTTT.

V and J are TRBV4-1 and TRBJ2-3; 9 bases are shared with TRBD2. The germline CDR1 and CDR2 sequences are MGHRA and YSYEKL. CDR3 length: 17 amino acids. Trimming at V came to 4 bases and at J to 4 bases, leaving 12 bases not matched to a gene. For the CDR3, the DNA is TGCGCCAGCAGCCTTTTCGTATCCAGCGGGAGGTCAGATACGCAGTATTTT. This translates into CASSLFVSSGRSDTQYF.

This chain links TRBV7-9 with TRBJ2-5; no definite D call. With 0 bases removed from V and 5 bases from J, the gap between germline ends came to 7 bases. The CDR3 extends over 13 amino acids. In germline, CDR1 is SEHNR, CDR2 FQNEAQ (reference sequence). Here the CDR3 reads CASSLATSETQYF. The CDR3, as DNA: TGTGCCAGCAGCTTAGCGACTTCGGAGACCCAGTACTTC. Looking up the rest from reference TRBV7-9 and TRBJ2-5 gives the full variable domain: DTGVSQNPRHKITKRGQNVTFRCDPISEHNRLYWYRQTLGQGPEFLTYFQNEAQLEKSRLLSDRFSAERPKGSFSTLEIQRTEQGDSAMYLCASSLATSETQYFGPGTRLLVL.

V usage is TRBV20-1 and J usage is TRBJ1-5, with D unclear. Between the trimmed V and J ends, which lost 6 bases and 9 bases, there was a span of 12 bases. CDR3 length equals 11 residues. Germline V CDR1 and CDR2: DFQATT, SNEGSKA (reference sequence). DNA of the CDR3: TGCAGTGCGCAAGCGGGGTCGCCCCAGCATTTT. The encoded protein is CSAQAGSPQHF.

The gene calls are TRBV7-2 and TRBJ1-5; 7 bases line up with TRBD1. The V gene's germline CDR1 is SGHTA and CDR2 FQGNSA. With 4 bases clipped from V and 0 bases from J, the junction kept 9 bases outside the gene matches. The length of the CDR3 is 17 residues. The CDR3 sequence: CASSSTGPNYSNQPQHF. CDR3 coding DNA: TGTGCCAGCAGCTCGACAGGGCCGAATTATAGCAATCAGCCCCAGCATTTT.

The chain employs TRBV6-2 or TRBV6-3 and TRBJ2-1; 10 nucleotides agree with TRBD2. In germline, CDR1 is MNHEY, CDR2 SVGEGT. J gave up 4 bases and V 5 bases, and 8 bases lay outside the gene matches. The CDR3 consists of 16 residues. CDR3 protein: CASSPPLAGAYNEQFF. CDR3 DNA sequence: TGTGCCAGCAGTCCCCCCCTAGCGGGAGCTTACAATGAGCAGTTCTTC.

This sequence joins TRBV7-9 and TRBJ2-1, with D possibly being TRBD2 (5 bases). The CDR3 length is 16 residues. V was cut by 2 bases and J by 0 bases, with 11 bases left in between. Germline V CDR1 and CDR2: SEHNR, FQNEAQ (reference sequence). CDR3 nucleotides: TGTGCCAGCAGCTTATCTCAGCGGCCCTCCTACAATGAGCAGTTCTTC. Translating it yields CASSLSQRPSYNEQFF. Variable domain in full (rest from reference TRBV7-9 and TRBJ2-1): DTGVSQNPRHKITKRGQNVTFRCDPISEHNRLYWYRQTLGQGPEFLTYFQNEAQLEKSRLLSDRFSAERPKGSFSTLEIQRTEQGDSAMYLCASSLSQRPSYNEQFFGPGTRLTVL.

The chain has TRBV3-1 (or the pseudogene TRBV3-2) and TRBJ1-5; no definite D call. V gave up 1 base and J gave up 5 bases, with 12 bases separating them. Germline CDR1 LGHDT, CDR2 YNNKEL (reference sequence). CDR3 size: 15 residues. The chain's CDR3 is CASSQGVLGDQPQHF. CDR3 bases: TGTGCCAGCAGCCAAGGGGTATTGGGAGATCAGCCCCAGCATTTT.

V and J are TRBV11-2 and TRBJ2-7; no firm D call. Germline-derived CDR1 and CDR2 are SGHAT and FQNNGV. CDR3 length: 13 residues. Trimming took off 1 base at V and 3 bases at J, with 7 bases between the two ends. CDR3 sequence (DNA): TGTGCCAGCAGCTTAGGCGCGTACTACGAGCAGTACTTC. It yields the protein CASSLGAYYEQYF.

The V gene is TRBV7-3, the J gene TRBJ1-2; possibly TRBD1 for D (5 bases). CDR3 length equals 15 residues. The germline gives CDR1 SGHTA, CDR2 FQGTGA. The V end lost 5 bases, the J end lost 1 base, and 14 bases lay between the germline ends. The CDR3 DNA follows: TGTGCCAGCAGCCCAGGGTTTGGGTTTAACTATGGCTACACCTTC. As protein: CASSPGFGFNYGYTF.

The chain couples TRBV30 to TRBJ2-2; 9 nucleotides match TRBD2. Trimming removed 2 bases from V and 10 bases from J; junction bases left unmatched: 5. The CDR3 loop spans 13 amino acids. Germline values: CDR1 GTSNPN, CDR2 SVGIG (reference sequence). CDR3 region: CAWSRGLAEELFF. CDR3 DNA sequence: TGTGCCTGGAGTCGGGGACTAGCCGAGGAGCTGTTTTTT.

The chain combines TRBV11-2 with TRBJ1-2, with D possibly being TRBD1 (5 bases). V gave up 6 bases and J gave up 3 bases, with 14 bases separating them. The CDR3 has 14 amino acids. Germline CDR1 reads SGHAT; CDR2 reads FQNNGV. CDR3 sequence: CASSPSGVYYGYTF. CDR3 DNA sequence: TGTGCCAGCAGTCCCTCGGGGGTTTACTATGGCTACACCTTC.

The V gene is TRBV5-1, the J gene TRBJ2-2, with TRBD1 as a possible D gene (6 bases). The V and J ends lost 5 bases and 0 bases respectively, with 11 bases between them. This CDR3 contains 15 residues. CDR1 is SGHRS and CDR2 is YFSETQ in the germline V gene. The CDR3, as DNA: TGCGCCAGCAGTTACAGGGTTACGAACACCGGGGAGCTGTTTTTT. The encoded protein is CASSYRVTNTGELFF.

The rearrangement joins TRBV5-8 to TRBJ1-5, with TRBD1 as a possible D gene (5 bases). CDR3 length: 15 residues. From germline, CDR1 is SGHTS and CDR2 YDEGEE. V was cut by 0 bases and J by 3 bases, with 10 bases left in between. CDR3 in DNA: TGTGCCAGCAGCTTGGTCCGGGGGACCAATCAGCCCCAGCATTTT. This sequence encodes CASSLVRGTNQPQHF. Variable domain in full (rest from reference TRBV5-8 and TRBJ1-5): EAGVTQSPTHLIKTRGQQATLRCSPISGHTSVYWYQQALGLGLQFLLWYDEGEERNRGNFPPRFSGRQFPNYSSELNVNALELEDSALYLCASSLVRGTNQPQHFGDGTRLSIL.

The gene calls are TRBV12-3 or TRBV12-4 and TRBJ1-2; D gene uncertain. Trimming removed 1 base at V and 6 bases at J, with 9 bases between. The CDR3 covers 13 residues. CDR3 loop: CASSLGEVDGYTF. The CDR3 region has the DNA TGTGCCAGCAGTTTAGGGGAGGTAGATGGCTACACCTTC.

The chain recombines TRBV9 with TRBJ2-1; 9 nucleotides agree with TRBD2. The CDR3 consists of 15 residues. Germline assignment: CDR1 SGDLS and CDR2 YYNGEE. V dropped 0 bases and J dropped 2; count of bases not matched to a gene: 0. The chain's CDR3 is CASSVGGRAYNEQFF. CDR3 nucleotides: TGTGCCAGCAGCGTAGGCGGGAGGGCCTACAATGAGCAGTTCTTC.

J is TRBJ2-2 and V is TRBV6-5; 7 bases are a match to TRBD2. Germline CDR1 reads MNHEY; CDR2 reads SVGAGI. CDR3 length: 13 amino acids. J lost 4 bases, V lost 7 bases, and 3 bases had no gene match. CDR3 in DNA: TGTGCCAGCATGGCGGGAGTCACCGGGGAGCTGTTTTTT. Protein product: CASMAGVTGELFF.

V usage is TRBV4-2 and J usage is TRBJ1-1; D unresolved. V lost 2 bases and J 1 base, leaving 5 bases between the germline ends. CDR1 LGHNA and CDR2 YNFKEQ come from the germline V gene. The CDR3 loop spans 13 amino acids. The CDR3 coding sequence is TGTGCCAGCAGCCAATCAGGGAACACTGAAGCTTTCTTT. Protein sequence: CASSQSGNTEAFF.

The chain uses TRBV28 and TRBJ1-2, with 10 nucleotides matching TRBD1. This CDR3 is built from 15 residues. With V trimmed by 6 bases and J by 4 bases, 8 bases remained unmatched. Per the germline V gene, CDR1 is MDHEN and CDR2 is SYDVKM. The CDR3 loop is CASRPRTGGVYGYTF. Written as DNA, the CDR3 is TGTGCCAGCAGGCCTCGGACAGGGGGGGTCTATGGCTACACCTTC.

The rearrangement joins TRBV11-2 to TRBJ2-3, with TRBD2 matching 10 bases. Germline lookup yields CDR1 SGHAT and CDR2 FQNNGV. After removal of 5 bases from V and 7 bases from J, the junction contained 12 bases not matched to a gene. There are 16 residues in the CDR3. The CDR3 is CASSARLAGFLNTQYF. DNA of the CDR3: TGTGCCAGCAGCGCCCGACTAGCGGGCTTCCTGAATACGCAGTATTTT.

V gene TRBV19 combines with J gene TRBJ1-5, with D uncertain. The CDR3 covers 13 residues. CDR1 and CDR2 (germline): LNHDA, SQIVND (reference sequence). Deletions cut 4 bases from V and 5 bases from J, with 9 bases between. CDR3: CASSKEFDQPQHF. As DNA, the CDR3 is TGTGCCAGTAGTAAGGAGTTCGATCAGCCCCAGCATTTT.

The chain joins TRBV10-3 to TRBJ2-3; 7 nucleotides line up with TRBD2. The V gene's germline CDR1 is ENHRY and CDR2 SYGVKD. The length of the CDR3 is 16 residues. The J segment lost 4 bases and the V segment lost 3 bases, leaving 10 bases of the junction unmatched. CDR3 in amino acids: CAISDPGRPGADTQYF. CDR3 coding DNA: TGTGCCATCAGTGACCCCGGGAGGCCCGGGGCAGATACGCAGTATTTT.

The CDR3 spells CAISPPPGTDTQYF. The DNA for the CDR3 is TGTGCCATCAGCCCCCCACCGGGAACAGATACGCAGTATTTT. This chain connects TRBV10-3 to TRBJ2-3, with D perhaps TRBD2 (5 bases). CDR3 length: 14 amino acids. Trimming took 6 bases from V and 3 from J, leaving 13 bases between them. Germline V lookup: CDR1 ENHRY, CDR2 SYGVKD.

The DNA of the CDR3 is TGTGCCAGCAGCGCCCTGGGCCGACAGGGGGACACCGGGGAGCTGTTTTTT. Encoded protein: CASSALGRQGDTGELFF. The rearrangement uses TRBV3-1 (or the pseudogene TRBV3-2) and TRBJ2-2; TRBD1 matches at 9 bases. CDR3 length: 17 amino acids. Trimming removed 5 bases from V and 3 bases from J; junction bases left unmatched: 10. Germline-derived CDR1 and CDR2 are LGHDT and YNNKEL (reference sequence).